This T cell receptor beta chain appears in the sequencing data of a study of beta chain features in type 1 diabetes. Study-level results: People with Type 1 diabetes carried modestly yet significantly shorter TCRB CDR3s in all four CD4+ subsets.

Reverse transcribing all isolated RNA meant expressed TCRB transcripts were sequenced. The table came from immunoSEQ multiplex PCR; TCRdb's copy has only in-frame clones and leaves some out. The sample includes 310,000 or so clones, 9.3% of them seen just once. Germline V CDR1 and CDR2: GTSNPN, SVGIG (reference sequence). Trimming stripped 2 bases from V and 3 bases from J, with 10 bases between. The CDR3 totals 13 residues. This clone was seen once. The antigen is not known. The source material was central memory CD4+ T cells from blood. This sequence joins TRBV30 and TRBJ1-1; D is possibly TRBD1 (6 bases). The clonotype comes from a man under 40 with type 1 diabetes. CDR3 nucleotide sequence: TGTGCCTGGAGTCACGGGGGCTACACTGAAGCTTTCTTT. Protein sequence: CAWSHGGYTEAFF.